The 31 T cell receptor beta chains below all came from one sample that was sequenced in a study of blood T cell repertoires in COVID-19. The protocol was immunoSEQ multiplex PCR, while the TCRdb copy is restricted to in-frame clones and leaves out a portion. This table holds approximately 38,000 clones, 87% found once. The sample taken for sequencing was peripheral blood. The receptors here all came from a human donor in a cohort sampled during active COVID-19.

The J gene is TRBJ2-3, the V gene TRBV3-1 (or the pseudogene TRBV3-2); weak D call: TRBD2 (6 bases). V was clipped by 1 base and J by 4 bases, with 9 bases between them. Per germline, CDR1 LGHDT and CDR2 YNNKEL (reference sequence). The CDR3 extends over 14 amino acids. This CDR3 is CASSQVIAADTQYF. The DNA for the CDR3 is TGTGCCAGCAGCCAAGTGATAGCGGCAGATACGCAGTATTTT.

The genes are TRBV25-1 and TRBJ2-1, with 10 bases fitting TRBD1. Germline-derived CDR1 and CDR2 are MGHDK and SYGVNS. V trimming: 5 bases; J trimming: 7 bases; junction bases outside the gene matches: 8. The CDR3 extends over 15 amino acids. The CDR3 protein is CASSPRTGGANEQFF. The CDR3 DNA reads as TGTGCCAGCAGTCCGAGGACAGGGGGTGCGAATGAGCAGTTCTTC.

This clone was recorded only once. The gene calls are TRBV4-3 and TRBJ2-1; 9 bases are shared with TRBD2. Trimming took 4 bases from V and 6 from J; bases not matched to a gene: 16. This CDR3 contains 18 residues. Germline V gives CDR1 LGHNA, CDR2 YSLEER. This CDR3 is CASSLQMSVAGVFNEQFF. The CDR3 nucleotides read TGCGCCAGCAGCCTCCAGATGAGTGTAGCGGGAGTCTTCAATGAGCAGTTCTTC.

V gene TRBV9 combines with J gene TRBJ1-5, with TRBD1 matching 9 bases. The CDR3 has 15 amino acids. The V segment lost 9 bases and the J segment 2 bases; nucleotides outside the gene matches: 9. Germline loops: CDR1 SGDLS, CDR2 YYNGEE. In DNA, the CDR3 is TGTGCCACCCAGATAAGGACAGGGGGCAATCAGCCCCAGCATTTT. Translated, it gives CATQIRTGGNQPQHF.

This clone was observed a few times. This chain connects TRBV7-6 to TRBJ2-1, with TRBD2 identical over 11 bases. Germline lookup yields CDR1 SGHVS and CDR2 FNYEAQ. J was trimmed by 3 bases and V by 5 bases; bases with no gene match: 6. This CDR3 is built from 16 residues. CDR3 sequence reads: CASSNASGGFYNEQFF. CDR3 in DNA: TGTGCCAGCAGCAATGCTAGCGGGGGGTTCTACAATGAGCAGTTCTTC.

The chain has TRBV4-2 and TRBJ2-1, with a tentative D call TRBD2 (5 bases). The V and J ends lost 1 base and 5 bases respectively, with 12 bases between them. From germline, CDR1 is LGHNA and CDR2 YNFKEQ. The CDR3 spans 15 residues. Here the CDR3 reads CASSQGPGSHNEQFF. CDR3 nucleotides: TGTGCCAGCAGCCAAGGTCCGGGATCGCACAATGAGCAGTTCTTC.

DNA of the CDR3: TGTGCCAGCAGCTCAGGGGGGACGATAGTTGATGAGCAGTTCTTC. Amino acid sequence: CASSSGGTIVDEQFF. This chain uses TRBV11-1 with TRBJ2-1; TRBD1 is a possible D gene (7 bases). Germline CDR1 is SGHAT and CDR2 is FQDESV (reference sequence). The CDR3 is 15 amino acids. V gave up 4 bases and J gave up 8 bases, with 18 bases separating them.

V usage is TRBV7-9 and J usage is TRBJ1-3; no definite D call. V lost 5 bases to trimming and J lost 4 bases, with 24 bases between them. CDR3 length: 18 amino acids. Germline assignment: CDR1 SEHNR and CDR2 FQNEAQ (reference sequence). The DNA of the CDR3 is TGTGCCAGCAGCCCATATAGAGGGTTTGCGGAGGGCGGAAACACCATATATTTT. It codes for CASSPYRGFAEGGNTIYF.

The chain is built from TRBV30 and TRBJ1-6; D gene ambiguous. The CDR3 runs 13 residues. V lost 4 bases and J 7 bases, leaving 11 bases between the germline ends. Germline V gene data show CDR1 as GTSNPN and CDR2 as SVGIG (reference sequence). The CDR3 sequence is CAWNAQLNSPLHF. Here the CDR3 DNA reads TGTGCCTGGAATGCACAGCTAAATTCACCCCTCCACTTT.

CDR3 amino acids: CASSQGTSGISYNEQFF. The CDR3 nucleotides read TGTGCCAGCAGTCAAGGGACTAGCGGGATTAGCTACAATGAGCAGTTCTTC. The chain couples TRBV27 to TRBJ2-1; 13 bases agree with TRBD2. This CDR3 contains 17 residues. Trimming took 5 bases from V and 3 from J; bases not matched to a gene: 7. CDR1 MNHEY and CDR2 SMNVEV come from the germline V gene (reference sequence).

V usage is TRBV10-1 and J usage is TRBJ1-1; 10 bases map to TRBD1. V shed 9 bases, J shed 9 bases, and the junction held 4 bases outside the gene matches. This CDR3 has 11 amino acids. CDR1 is WNHNN, CDR2 SYGVQD, per germline (reference sequence). The CDR3 loop reads CASGQGGKAFF. In nucleotides, the CDR3 is TGCGCCAGTGGACAGGGGGGGAAAGCTTTCTTT.

This chain connects TRBV29-1 to TRBJ2-7, with 8 positions matching TRBD1. The CDR3 sequence is 12 residues long. Germline lookup yields CDR1 SQVTM and CDR2 ANQGSEA. With 5 bases clipped from V and 5 bases from J, the junction kept 5 bases outside the gene matches. The CDR3 reads CSVQDRAHEQYF. The CDR3 DNA reads TGCAGCGTTCAGGACAGGGCCCACGAGCAGTACTTC.

The chain employs TRBV6-5 and TRBJ2-7, with TRBD1 as a possible D gene (6 bases). The CDR3 runs 15 residues. The V and J ends lost 3 bases and 2 bases respectively, with 14 bases between them. Germline values: CDR1 MNHEY, CDR2 SVGAGI. CDR3 protein: CASSYVQGAAYEQYF. Written as DNA, the CDR3 is TGTGCCAGCAGTTATGTACAGGGAGCAGCCTACGAGCAGTACTTC.

The chain has TRBV7-9 and TRBJ2-5, with 9 positions matching TRBD2. CDR1 and CDR2 from the germline V gene are SEHNR and FQNEAQ (reference sequence). The V gene end was trimmed by 1 base and the J gene end by 4 bases; junction bases not matched to a gene: 4. This CDR3 is 15 amino acids long. CDR3 sequence (DNA): TGTGCCAGCAGCTTAGTAGCGGGAGTCCGAGAGACCCAGTACTTC. Translation gives CASSLVAGVRETQYF.

The V and J genes are TRBV7-2 and TRBJ2-3; 8 bases fit TRBD2. Germline-derived CDR1 and CDR2 are SGHTA and FQGNSA. The length of the CDR3 is 16 residues. V lost 1 base, J lost 0 bases, and 3 bases stayed unmatched. The CDR3 nucleotides read TGTGCCAGCAGCTTAGTTAGGACTAGCAGCACAGATACGCAGTATTTT. It is translated as CASSLVRTSSTDTQYF.

This clone appeared once. The chain employs TRBV4-1 and TRBJ2-5; TRBD2 aligns across 7 bases. The CDR3 sequence is 14 residues long. Germline CDR1 MGHRA, CDR2 YSYEKL. J lost 3 bases, V lost 6 bases, and 7 bases had no gene match. The CDR3 bases are TGCGCCAGCAGTACCCCGGGACTAAAAGAGACCCAGTACTTC. Residues: CASSTPGLKETQYF.

The V and J genes are TRBV29-1 and TRBJ2-3, with a tentative D call TRBD2 (7 bases). Germline assignment: CDR1 SQVTM and CDR2 ANQGSEA. The CDR3 totals 15 residues. Trimming stripped 1 base from V and 5 bases from J, with 16 bases between. The CDR3 coding sequence is TGCAGCGTTGAAGCCGGGGGGCCAACCCAAGATACGCAGTATTTT. As protein: CSVEAGGPTQDTQYF.

The sample holds one count of this clone. This chain links TRBV19 with TRBJ2-7; 9 bases match TRBD2. V lost 6 bases, J lost 3 bases, and 12 bases stayed unmatched. CDR1 LNHDA and CDR2 SQIVND come from the germline V gene (reference sequence). The CDR3 totals 16 residues. Here the CDR3 reads CASSRAGSGSFYEQYF. In nucleotides, the CDR3 is TGTGCCAGTAGCCGGGCCGGTAGCGGGAGTTTCTACGAGCAGTACTTC.

This clone was detected a few times. The chain carries TRBV30 and TRBJ1-1; D is possibly TRBD1 (5 bases). The CDR3 extends over 15 amino acids. The germline V gene encodes CDR1 GTSNPN and CDR2 SVGIG (reference sequence). The V end was cut by 2 bases, the J end by 4 bases, with 17 bases between. CDR3 protein: CAWSPPSFRATEAFF. The CDR3 DNA reads as TGTGCCTGGAGTCCGCCTTCCTTCAGGGCCACTGAAGCTTTCTTT.

The chain uses TRBV3-1 (or the pseudogene TRBV3-2) and TRBJ1-3; D possibly corresponds to TRBD1 (5 bases). This CDR3 has 13 residues. V was shortened by 1 base and J by 4 bases, with 5 bases between the two germline ends. CDR1 and CDR2 (germline): LGHDT, YNNKEL (reference sequence). CDR3 DNA sequence: TGTGCCAGCAGCCAAGGACAGGGAAACACCATATATTTT. Residues: CASSQGQGNTIYF.

This clone was counted once. V usage is TRBV11-2 and J usage is TRBJ2-5; 8 bases line up with TRBD2. The length of the CDR3 is 16 residues. Germline CDR1 is SGHAT and CDR2 is FQNNGV. V shed 1 base and J 4 bases; nucleotides not matched to a gene: 8. Here the CDR3 DNA reads TGTGCCAGCAGCTTAGCGGGGGGGCTCCCACCAGAGACCCAGTACTTC. This translates into CASSLAGGLPPETQYF.

In its sample, this clone is medium-sized. The V call is TRBV27, the J call TRBJ2-7, with TRBD1 matching over 7 bases. Germline assignment: CDR1 MNHEY and CDR2 SMNVEV (reference sequence). With 5 bases clipped from V and 3 bases from J, the junction kept 7 bases outside the gene matches. CDR3 length: 14 residues. CDR3: CASSRDRNSYEQYF. The CDR3, as DNA: TGTGCCAGCAGTCGGGACAGAAACAGCTACGAGCAGTACTTC.

The chain links TRBV29-1 to TRBJ2-3; 13 nucleotides agree with TRBD2. In germline, CDR1 is SQVTM, CDR2 ANQGSEA. The junction had 13 bases not matched to a gene; V was cut back by 6 bases and J by 4 bases. The CDR3 covers 17 residues. CDR3 nucleotide sequence: TGCAGCGTGACTCGGACTAGCGGGGGCGTACTTCCAGATACGCAGTATTTT. This codes for CSVTRTSGGVLPDTQYF.

The J gene is TRBJ1-2, the V gene TRBV6-1; 7 nucleotides match TRBD1. Per the germline V gene, CDR1 is MNHNS and CDR2 is SASEGT. V shed 2 bases and J 4 bases; nucleotides not matched to a gene: 7. This CDR3 region has 15 residues. CDR3: CASSERQGPFYGYTF. The CDR3 nucleotides read TGTGCCAGCAGTGAACGACAGGGACCGTTCTATGGCTACACCTTC.

This chain connects TRBV28 to TRBJ1-2; D is unresolved. The germline gives CDR1 MDHEN, CDR2 SYDVKM. V shed 6 bases and J shed 5 bases, with 7 bases lying between them. This CDR3 is 11 amino acids long. CDR3 coding DNA: TGTGCCAGCAGAGAACAGTATGGCTACACCTTC. Protein: CASREQYGYTF.

This clone showed up just once. The V and J genes are TRBV4-2 and TRBJ2-7, with D perhaps TRBD2 (6 bases). The CDR3 loop spans 13 amino acids. V shed 3 bases and J shed 3 bases, with 9 bases lying between them. Germline CDR1 and CDR2: LGHNA and YNFKEQ. In DNA form, the CDR3 reads TGTGCCAGCAGCCATAAGACTAGCTACGAGCAGTACTTC. Amino acid sequence: CASSHKTSYEQYF.

The V and J genes are TRBV14 and TRBJ1-1, with no clear D. V lost 0 bases and J lost 7, with 9 bases in between. CDR1 and CDR2 from the germline V gene are SGHDN and FVKESK. CDR3 length: 13 residues. The CDR3 here is CASSQEIGFEAFF. The DNA of the CDR3 is TGTGCCAGCAGCCAAGAAATTGGCTTTGAAGCTTTCTTT.

This clone was detected only once. The chain links TRBV6-1 to TRBJ1-2, with TRBD1 matching over 9 bases. This CDR3 region has 18 residues. Unmatched junction bases numbered 23, after V lost 7 bases and J lost 8 bases. Germline V gene data show CDR1 as MNHNS and CDR2 as SASEGT. This CDR3 is CASTEAASKSGTGKGYTF. DNA of the CDR3: TGTGCCAGCACCGAAGCGGCCTCTAAATCCGGGACAGGGAAAGGCTACACCTTC.

The CDR3 sequence: CASWGTGSSYEQYF. The CDR3 region has the DNA TGCGCCAGCTGGGGGACAGGAAGCTCCTACGAGCAGTACTTC. The rearrangement uses TRBV4-3 and TRBJ2-7; the match to TRBD1 covers 8 bases. J was trimmed by 0 bases and V by 8 bases; bases with no gene match: 6. CDR1 is LGHNA and CDR2 is YSLEER in the germline V gene. This CDR3 comprises 14 residues.

The V call is TRBV6-2 or TRBV6-3, the J call TRBJ2-1, with TRBD2 matching over 7 bases. The CDR3 runs to 15 residues. Trimming cost V 2 bases and J 0 bases; bases outside gene matches: 1. Per the germline V gene, CDR1 is MNHEY and CDR2 is SVGEGT. CDR3 in DNA: TGTGCCAGCAGTTACCGCGGGAGCTCCTACAATGAGCAGTTCTTC. It yields the protein CASSYRGSSYNEQFF.

This chain connects TRBV15 to TRBJ1-5; TRBD1 agrees at 9 bases. This CDR3 has 16 residues. CDR1 is LNHNV, CDR2 YYDKDF, per germline (reference sequence). J gave up 7 bases and V 0 bases, and 7 bases lay outside the gene matches. The CDR3 sequence: CATSRDPGTGTQPQHF. The CDR3 DNA reads as TGTGCCACCAGCAGAGACCCCGGGACAGGGACGCAGCCCCAGCATTTT.